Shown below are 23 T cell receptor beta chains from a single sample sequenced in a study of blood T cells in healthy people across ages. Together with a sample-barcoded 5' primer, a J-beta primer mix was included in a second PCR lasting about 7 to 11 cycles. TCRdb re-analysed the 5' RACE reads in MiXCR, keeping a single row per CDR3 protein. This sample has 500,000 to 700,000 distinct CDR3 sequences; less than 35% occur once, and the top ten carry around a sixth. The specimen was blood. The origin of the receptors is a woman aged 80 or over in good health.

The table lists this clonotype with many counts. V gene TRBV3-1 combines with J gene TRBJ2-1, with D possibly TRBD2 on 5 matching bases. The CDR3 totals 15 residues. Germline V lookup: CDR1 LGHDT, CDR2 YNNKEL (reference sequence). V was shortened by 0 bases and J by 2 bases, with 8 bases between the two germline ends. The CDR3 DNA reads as TGTGCCAGCAGCCAAGAATCTAGCACCTACAATGAGCAGTTCTTC. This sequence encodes CASSQESSTYNEQFF.

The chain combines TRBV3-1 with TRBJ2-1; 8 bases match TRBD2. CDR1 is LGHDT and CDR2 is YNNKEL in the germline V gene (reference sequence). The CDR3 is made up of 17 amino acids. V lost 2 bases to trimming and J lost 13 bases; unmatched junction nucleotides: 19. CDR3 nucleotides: TGTGCCAGCAGCCAAAGAAGAGGTCTGGCGGGGGGCGAGACCCAGTTCTTC. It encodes CASSQRRGLAGGETQFF.

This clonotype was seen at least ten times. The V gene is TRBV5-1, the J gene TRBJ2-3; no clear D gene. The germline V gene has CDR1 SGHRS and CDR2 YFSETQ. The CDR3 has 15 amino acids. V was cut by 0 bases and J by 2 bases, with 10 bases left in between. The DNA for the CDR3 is TGCGCCAGCAGCTTGGAAGGGCGCTCCACAGATACGCAGTATTTT. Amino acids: CASSLEGRSTDTQYF.

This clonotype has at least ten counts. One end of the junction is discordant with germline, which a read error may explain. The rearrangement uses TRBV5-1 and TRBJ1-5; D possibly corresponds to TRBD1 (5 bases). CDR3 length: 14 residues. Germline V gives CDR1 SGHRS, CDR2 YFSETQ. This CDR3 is CASSLGGSNQPQHF. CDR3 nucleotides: TGTGCCAGCAGCCTGGGGGGGAGCAATCAGCCCCAGCATTTT. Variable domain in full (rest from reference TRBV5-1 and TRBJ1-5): KAGVTQTPRYLIKTRGQQVTLSCSPISGHRSVSWYQQTPGQGLQFLFEYFSETQRNKGNFPGRFSGRQFSNSRSEMNVSTLELGDSALYLCASSLGGSNQPQHFGDGTRLSIL.

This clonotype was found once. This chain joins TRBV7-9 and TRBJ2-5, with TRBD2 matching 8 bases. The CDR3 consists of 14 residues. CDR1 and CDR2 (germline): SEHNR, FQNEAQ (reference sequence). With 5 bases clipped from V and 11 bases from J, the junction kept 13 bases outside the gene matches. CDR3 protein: CASSPSGQAGEQYF. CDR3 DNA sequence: TGTGCCAGCAGCCCTAGCGGGCAGGCGGGAGAGCAGTACTTC. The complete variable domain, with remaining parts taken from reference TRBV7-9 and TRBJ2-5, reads DTGVSQNPRHKITKRGQNVTFRCDPISEHNRLYWYRQTLGQGPEFLTYFQNEAQLEKSRLLSDRFSAERPKGSFSTLEIQRTEQGDSAMYLCASSPSGQAGEQYFGPGTRLLVL.

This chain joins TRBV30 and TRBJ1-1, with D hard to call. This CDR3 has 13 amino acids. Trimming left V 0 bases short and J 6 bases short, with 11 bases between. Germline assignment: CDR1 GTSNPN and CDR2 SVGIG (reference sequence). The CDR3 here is CAWSVWRGAEAFF. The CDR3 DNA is TGTGCCTGGAGTGTATGGCGGGGTGCTGAAGCTTTCTTT.

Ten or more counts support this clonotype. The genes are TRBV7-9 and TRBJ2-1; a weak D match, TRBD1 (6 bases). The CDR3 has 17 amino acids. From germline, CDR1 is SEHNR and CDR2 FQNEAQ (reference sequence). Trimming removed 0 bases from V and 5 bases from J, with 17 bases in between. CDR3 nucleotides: TGTGCCAGCAGCTTAGCTGCTACAGGGCTGGTCAACAATGAGCAGTTCTTC. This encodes CASSLAATGLVNNEQFF.

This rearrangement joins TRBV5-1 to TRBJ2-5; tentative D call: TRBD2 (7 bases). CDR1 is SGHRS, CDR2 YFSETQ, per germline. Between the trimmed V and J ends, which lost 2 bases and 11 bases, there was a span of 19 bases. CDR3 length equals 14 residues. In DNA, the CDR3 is TGCGCCAGCAGCTTAGGGGGGTCCCGGGAGGAGCAGTACTTC. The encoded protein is CASSLGGSREEQYF. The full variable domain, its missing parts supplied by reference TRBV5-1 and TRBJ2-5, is KAGVTQTPRYLIKTRGQQVTLSCSPISGHRSVSWYQQTPGQGLQFLFEYFSETQRNKGNFPGRFSGRQFSNSRSEMNVSTLELGDSALYLCASSLGGSREEQYFGPGTRLLVL.

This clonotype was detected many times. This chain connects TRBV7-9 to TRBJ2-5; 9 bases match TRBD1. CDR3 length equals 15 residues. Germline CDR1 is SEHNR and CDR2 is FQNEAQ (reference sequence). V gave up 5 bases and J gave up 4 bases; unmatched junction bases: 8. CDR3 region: CASSRGGTGIETQYF. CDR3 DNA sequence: TGTGCCAGCAGCCGAGGGGGGACAGGGATAGAGACCCAGTACTTC.

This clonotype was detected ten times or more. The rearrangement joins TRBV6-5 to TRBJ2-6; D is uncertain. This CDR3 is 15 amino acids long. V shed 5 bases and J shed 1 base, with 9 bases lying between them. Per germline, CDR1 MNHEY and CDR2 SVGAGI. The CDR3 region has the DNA TGTGCCAGCAGTAACAAGGGTTCTGGGGCCAACGTCCTGACTTTC. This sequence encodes CASSNKGSGANVLTF.

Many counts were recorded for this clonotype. Here the CDR3 reads CASSFLVAGGHNEQFF. CDR3 bases: TGTGCCAGCAGTTTTTTGGTAGCGGGGGGCCACAATGAGCAGTTCTTC. The gene calls are TRBV27 and TRBJ2-1; 10 bases map to TRBD2. J gave up 5 bases and V 3 bases, and 7 bases lay outside the gene matches. Germline CDR1 is MNHEY and CDR2 is SMNVEV (reference sequence). This CDR3 has 16 amino acids.

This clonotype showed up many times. For the CDR3, the DNA is TGCAGTGTAGGGGTCGAGCAGTACTTC. Its protein product is CSVGVEQYF. The chain employs TRBV20-1 and TRBJ2-4; TRBD1 is a possible D gene (5 bases). The DNA end is a closer match to TRBJ2-7, so the J assignment may be wrong. CDR1 is DFQATT and CDR2 is SNEGSKA in the germline V gene (reference sequence). This CDR3 comprises 9 residues.

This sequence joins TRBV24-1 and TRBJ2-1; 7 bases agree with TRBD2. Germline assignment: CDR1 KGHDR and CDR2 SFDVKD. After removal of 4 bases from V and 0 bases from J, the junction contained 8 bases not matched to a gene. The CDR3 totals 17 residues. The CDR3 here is CATSDPTSSPSYNEQFF. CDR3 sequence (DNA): TGTGCCACCAGTGACCCGACTAGCTCGCCCTCCTACAATGAGCAGTTCTTC.

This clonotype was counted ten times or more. This CDR3 reads CASSLFSGRGGYTF. Written as DNA, the CDR3 is TGTGCCAGCAGTTTATTTTCTGGGAGGGGTGGCTACACCTTC. V gene TRBV28 combines with J gene TRBJ1-2; possibly TRBD1 for D (5 bases). V lost 1 base and J lost 7, with 13 bases in between. The germline gives CDR1 MDHEN, CDR2 SYDVKM. The CDR3 runs 14 residues.

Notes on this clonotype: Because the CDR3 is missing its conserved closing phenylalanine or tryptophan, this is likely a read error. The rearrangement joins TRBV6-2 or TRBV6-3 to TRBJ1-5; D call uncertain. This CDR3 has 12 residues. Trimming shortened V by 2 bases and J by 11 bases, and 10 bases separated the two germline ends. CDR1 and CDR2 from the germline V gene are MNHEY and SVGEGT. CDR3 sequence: CASSYISSAQHL. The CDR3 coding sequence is TGTGCCAGCAGTTACATCTCCTCGGCCCAGCATTTG.

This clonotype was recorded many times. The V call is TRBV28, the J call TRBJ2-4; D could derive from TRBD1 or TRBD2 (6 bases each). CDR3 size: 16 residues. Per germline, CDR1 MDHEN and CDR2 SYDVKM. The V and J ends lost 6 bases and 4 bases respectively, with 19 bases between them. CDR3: CASSKFGGQVKNIQYF. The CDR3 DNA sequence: TGTGCCAGCAGCAAGTTTGGGGGGCAGGTAAAAAACATTCAGTACTTC.

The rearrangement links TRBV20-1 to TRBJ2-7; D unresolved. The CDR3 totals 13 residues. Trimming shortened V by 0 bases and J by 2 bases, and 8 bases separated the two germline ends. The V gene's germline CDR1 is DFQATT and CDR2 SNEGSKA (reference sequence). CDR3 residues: CSARDMNTYEQYF. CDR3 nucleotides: TGCAGTGCTAGAGATATGAATACCTACGAGCAGTACTTC.

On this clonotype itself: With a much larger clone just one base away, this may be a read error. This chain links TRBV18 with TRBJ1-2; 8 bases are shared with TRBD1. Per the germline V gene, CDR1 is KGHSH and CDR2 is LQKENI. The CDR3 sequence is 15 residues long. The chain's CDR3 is CASPPGGREDYGYTF. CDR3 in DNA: TGTGCCAGCCCACCAGGGGGCAGGGAGGACTATGGCTACACCTTC. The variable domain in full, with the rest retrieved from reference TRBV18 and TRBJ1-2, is NAGVMQNPRHLVRRRGQEARLRCSPMKGHSHVYWYRQLPEEGLKFMVYLQKENIIDESGMPKERFSAEFPKEGPSILRIQQVVRGDSAAYFCASPPGGREDYGYTFGSGTRLTVV.

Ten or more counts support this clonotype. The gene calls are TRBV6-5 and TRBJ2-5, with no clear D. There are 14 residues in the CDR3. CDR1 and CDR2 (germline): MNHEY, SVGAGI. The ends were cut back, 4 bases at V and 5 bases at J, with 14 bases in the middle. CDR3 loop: CASSLGTTRETQYF. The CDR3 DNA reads TGTGCCAGCAGTTTAGGAACGACGAGGGAGACCCAGTACTTC.

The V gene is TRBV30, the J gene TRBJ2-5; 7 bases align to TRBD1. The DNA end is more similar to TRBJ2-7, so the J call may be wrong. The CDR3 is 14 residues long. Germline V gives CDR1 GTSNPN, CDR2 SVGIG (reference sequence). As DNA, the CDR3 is TGTGCCTGGAGCCGGGACAGAACGTTCCACGAGCAGTACTTC. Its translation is CAWSRDRTFHEQYF.

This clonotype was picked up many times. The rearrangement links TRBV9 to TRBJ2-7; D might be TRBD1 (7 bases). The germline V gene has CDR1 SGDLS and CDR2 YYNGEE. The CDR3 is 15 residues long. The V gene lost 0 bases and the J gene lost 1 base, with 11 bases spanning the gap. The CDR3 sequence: CASSVGPGGSYEQYF. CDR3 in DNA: TGTGCCAGCAGCGTAGGGCCAGGGGGGTCCTACGAGCAGTACTTC.

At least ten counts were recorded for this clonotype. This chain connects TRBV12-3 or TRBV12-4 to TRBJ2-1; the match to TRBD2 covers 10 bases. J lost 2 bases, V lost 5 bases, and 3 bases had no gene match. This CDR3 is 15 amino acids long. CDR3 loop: CASSPGLAPYNEQFF. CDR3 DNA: TGTGCCAGCAGTCCGGGACTAGCGCCCTACAATGAGCAGTTCTTC.

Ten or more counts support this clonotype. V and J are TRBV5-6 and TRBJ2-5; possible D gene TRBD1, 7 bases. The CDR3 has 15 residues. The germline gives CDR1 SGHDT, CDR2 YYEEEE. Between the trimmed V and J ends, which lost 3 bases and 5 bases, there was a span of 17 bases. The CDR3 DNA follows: TGTGCCAGCAGCTACCGGGACAGTGGGAGGGAGACCCAGTACTTC. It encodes CASSYRDSGRETQYF. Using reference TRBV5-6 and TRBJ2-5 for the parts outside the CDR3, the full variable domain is DAGVTQSPTHLIKTRGQQVTLRCSPKSGHDTVSWYQQALGQGPQFIFQYYEEEERQRGNFPDRFSGHQFPNYSSELNVNALLLGDSALYLCASSYRDSGRETQYFGPGTRLLVL.